This TCR beta chain emerged from a study of blood T cell repertoires in COVID-19. At the level of the study: The United States, Italy and Spain provided the acute and convalescent COVID-19 samples. T cells, B-cell-depleted T cells, or PBMCs provided the cDNA or gDNA that served as material.

A Seattle source enrolled patients during active infection and followed them longitudinally. Authors' analysis steps: Reference gene primer amplification yielded estimated nucleated cell counts. The repertoire was sequenced with immunoSEQ multiplex PCR; TCRdb's copy has only in-frame clones and lacks some. V, J and clone size derive from that table, while D and trimming were established from the DNA sequence. Of about 260,000 clones in the sample, about 90% were seen once. Sequenced sample: peripheral blood. This TCR was sampled from a woman under 40 with COVID-19, enrolled during active disease.

CDR3 protein: CASSDSATNEKLFF. In DNA, the CDR3 is TGTGCCAGCAGCGACAGCGCAACTAATGAAAAACTGTTTTTT. The rearrangement links TRBV28 to TRBJ1-4; D is perhaps TRBD1 (5 bases). Trimming stripped 6 bases from V and 0 bases from J, with 8 bases between. The CDR3 consists of 14 residues. Germline CDR1 reads MDHEN; CDR2 reads SYDVKM. Based on the CDR3 plus reference TRBV28 and TRBJ1-4, the full variable domain is DVKVTQSSRYLVKRTGEKVFLECVQDMDHENMFWYRQDPGLGLRLIYFSYDVKMKEKGDIPEGYSVSREKKERFSLILESASTNQTSMYLCASSDSATNEKLFFGSGTQLSVL.